This T cell receptor beta chain emerged from a study of Tregs in tolerant kidney transplant recipients. CDR1 is SGHTA, CDR2 FQGTGA, per germline. Deletions cut 2 bases from V and 1 base from J, with 5 bases between. This CDR3 region has 13 residues. Note on this clone: The read terminates 3 residues ahead of where the CDR3 ends, so the germline J gene completes it.

Generated by immunoSEQ multiplex PCR, the TCRdb table keeps only in-frame clones and is missing some. This sample's clone table lists approximately 6,600 clones. Related graft donors supplied nonmyeloablative bone marrow transplants, and mixed chimerism was transient. The V gene is TRBV7-3, the J gene TRBJ1-1; D remains unclear. The sequence was obtained from a human patient who received a combined kidney and bone marrow transplant. These T cells may partly come from the graft donor. Material: CD8+ T cells from blood (PBMCs), obtained 12 months after the transplant. The CDR3 reads CASSLGQNTEAFF. CDR3 bases read: TGTGCCAGCAGCTTAGGGCAGAACACTGAA. The complete variable domain, with remaining parts taken from reference TRBV7-3 and TRBJ1-1, reads GAGVSQTPSNKVTEKGKYVELRCDPISGHTALYWYRQSLGQGPEFLIYFQGTGAADDSGLPNDRFFAVRPEGSVSTLKIQRTERGDSAVYLCASSLGQNTEAFFGQGTRLTVV.